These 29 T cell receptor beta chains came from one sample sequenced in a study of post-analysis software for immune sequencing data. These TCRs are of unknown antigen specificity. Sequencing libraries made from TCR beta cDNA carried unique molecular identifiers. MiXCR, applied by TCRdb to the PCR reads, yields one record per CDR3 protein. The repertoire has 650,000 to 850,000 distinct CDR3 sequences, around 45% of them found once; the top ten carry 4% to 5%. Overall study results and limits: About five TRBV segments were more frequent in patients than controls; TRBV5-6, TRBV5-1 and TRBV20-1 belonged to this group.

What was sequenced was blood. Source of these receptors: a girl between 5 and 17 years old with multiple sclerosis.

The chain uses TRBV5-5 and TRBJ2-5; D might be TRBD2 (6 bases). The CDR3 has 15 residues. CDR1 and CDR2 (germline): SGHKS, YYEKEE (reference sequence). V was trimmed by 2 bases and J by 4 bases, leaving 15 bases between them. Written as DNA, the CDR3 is TGTGCCAGCAGCTTACGTGCAGGGACTGGAGAGACCCAGTACTTC. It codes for CASSLRAGTGETQYF.

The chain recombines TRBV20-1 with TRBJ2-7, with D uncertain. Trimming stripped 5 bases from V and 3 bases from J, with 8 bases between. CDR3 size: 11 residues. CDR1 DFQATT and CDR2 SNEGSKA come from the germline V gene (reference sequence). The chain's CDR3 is CSAAHYYEQYF. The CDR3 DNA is TGCAGTGCTGCCCATTACTACGAGCAGTACTTC.

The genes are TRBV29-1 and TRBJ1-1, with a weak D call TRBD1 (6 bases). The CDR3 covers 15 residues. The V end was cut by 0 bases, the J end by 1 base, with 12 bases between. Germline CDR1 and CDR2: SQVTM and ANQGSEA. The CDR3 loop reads CSVEEPGHPNTEAFF. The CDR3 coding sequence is TGCAGCGTTGAAGAGCCGGGACACCCGAACACTGAAGCTTTCTTT.

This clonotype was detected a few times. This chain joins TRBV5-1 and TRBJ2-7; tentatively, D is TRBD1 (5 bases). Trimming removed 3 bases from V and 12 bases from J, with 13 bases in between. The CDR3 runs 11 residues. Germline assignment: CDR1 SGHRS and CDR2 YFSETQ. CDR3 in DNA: TGCGCCAGCAGCTCCGCAGGGTTAGTGTACTTC. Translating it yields CASSSAGLVYF.

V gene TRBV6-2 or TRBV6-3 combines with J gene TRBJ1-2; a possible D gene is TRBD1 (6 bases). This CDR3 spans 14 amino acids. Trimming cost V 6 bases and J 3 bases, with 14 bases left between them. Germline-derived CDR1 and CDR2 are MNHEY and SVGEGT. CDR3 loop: CASSDNRVDYGYTF. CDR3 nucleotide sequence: TGTGCCAGCAGCGATAACAGGGTCGACTATGGCTACACCTTC.

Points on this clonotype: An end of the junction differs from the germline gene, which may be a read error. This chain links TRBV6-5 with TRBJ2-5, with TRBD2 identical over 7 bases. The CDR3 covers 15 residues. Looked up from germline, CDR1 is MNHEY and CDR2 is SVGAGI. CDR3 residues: CACSYSVLAGETQYF. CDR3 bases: TGTGCCTGCAGTTACTCGGTGTTAGCGGGAGAGACCCAGTACTTC.

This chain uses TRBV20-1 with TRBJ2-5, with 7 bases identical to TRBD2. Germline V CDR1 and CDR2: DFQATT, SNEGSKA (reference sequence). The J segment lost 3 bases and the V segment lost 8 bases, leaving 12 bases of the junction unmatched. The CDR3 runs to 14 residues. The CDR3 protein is CSQSQSGNKETQYF. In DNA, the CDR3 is TGCAGTCAATCCCAAAGCGGGAACAAAGAGACCCAGTACTTC.

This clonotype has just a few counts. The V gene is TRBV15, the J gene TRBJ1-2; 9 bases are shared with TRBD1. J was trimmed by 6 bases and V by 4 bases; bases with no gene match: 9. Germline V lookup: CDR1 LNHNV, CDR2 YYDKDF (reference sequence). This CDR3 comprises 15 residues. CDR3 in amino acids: CATSIAGTGSHGYTF. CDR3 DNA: TGTGCCACCAGCATAGCCGGGACAGGGAGCCATGGCTACACCTTC. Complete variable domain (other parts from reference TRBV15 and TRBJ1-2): DAMVIQNPRYQVTQFGKPVTLSCSQTLNHNVMYWYQQKSSQAPKLLFHYYDKDFNNEADTPDNFQSRRPNTSFCFLDIRSPGLGDTAMYLCATSIAGTGSHGYTFGSGTRLTVV.

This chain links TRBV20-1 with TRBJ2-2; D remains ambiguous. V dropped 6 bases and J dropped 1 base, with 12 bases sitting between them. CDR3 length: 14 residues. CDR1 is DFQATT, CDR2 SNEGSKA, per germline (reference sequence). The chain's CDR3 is CSAFKGENTGELFF. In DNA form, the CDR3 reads TGCAGTGCCTTTAAGGGCGAGAACACCGGGGAGCTGTTTTTT.

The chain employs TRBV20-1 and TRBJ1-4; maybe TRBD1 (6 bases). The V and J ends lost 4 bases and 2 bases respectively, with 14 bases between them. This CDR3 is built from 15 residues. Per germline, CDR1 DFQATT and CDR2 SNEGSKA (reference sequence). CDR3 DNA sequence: TGCAGTGCTACCCTGGGGACAACGACTAATGAAAAACTGTTTTTT. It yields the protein CSATLGTTTNEKLFF.

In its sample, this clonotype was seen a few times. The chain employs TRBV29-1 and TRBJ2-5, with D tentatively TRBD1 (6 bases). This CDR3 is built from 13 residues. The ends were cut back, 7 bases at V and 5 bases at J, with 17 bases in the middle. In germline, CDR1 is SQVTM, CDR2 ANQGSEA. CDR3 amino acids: CSASGQPAETQYF. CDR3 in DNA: TGCAGCGCCAGCGGACAGCCCGCGGAGACCCAGTACTTC.

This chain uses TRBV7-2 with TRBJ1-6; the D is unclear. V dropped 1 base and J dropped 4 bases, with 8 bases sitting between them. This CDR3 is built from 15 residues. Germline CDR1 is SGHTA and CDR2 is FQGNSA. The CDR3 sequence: CASSLGDTYNSPLHF. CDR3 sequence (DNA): TGTGCCAGCAGCTTAGGAGATACGTATAATTCACCCCTCCACTTT.

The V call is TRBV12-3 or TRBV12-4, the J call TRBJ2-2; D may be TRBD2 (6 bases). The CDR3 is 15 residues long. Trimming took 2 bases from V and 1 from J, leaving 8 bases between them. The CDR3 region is CASSLRGMNTGELFF. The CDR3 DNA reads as TGTGCCAGCAGTTTACGCGGGATGAACACCGGGGAGCTGTTTTTT.

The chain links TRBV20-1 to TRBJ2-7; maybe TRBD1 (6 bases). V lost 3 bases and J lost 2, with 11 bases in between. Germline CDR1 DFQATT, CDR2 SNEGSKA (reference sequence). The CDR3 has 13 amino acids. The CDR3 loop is CSARGDTPYEQYF. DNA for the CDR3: TGCAGTGCTAGGGGGGACACCCCCTACGAGCAGTACTTC.

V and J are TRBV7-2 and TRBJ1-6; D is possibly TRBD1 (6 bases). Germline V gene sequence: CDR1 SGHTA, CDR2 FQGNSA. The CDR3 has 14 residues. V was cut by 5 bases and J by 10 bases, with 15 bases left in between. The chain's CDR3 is CASSQGQGGSPLHF. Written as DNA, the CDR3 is TGTGCCAGCAGCCAGGGGCAGGGAGGCTCACCCCTCCACTTT.

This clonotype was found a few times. CDR3 residues: CASTISGANVLTF. DNA of the CDR3: TGTGCCAGCACCATCTCTGGGGCCAACGTCCTGACTTTC. The V and J genes are TRBV6-1 and TRBJ2-6; no clear D gene. The CDR3 runs to 13 residues. Trimming stripped 7 bases from V and 0 bases from J, with 4 bases between. The V gene's germline CDR1 is MNHNS and CDR2 SASEGT.

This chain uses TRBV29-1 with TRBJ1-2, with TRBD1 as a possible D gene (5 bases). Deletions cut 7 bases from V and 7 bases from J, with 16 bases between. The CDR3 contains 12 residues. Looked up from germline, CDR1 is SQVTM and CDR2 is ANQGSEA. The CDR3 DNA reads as TGCAGCGCCGATCCGGGGCGCGTTGGCTACACCTTC. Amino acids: CSADPGRVGYTF.

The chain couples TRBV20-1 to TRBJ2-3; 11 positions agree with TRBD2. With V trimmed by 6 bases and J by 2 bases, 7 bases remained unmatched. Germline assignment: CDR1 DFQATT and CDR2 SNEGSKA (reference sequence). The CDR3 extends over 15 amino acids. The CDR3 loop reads CSAPKLAGATDTQYF. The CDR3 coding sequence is TGCAGTGCGCCTAAACTAGCGGGAGCCACAGATACGCAGTATTTT.

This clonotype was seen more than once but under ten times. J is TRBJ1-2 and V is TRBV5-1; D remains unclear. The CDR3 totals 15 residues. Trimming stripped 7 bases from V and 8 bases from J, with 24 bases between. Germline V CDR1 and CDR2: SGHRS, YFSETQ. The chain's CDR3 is CASAAARHAAKGYTF. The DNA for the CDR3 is TGCGCCAGCGCCGCGGCCCGACATGCTGCGAAGGGCTACACCTTC.

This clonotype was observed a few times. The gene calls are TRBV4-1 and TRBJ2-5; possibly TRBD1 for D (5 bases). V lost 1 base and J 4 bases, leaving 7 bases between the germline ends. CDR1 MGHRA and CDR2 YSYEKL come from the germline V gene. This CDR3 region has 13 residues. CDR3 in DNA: TGCGCCAGCAGCCAAGGGACAAGAGAGACCCAGTACTTC. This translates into CASSQGTRETQYF.

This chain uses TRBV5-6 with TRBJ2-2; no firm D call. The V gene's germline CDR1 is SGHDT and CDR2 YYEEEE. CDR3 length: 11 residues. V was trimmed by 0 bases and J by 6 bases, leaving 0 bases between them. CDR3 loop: CASSLAGELFF. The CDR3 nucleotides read TGTGCCAGCAGCTTGGCCGGGGAGCTGTTTTTT.

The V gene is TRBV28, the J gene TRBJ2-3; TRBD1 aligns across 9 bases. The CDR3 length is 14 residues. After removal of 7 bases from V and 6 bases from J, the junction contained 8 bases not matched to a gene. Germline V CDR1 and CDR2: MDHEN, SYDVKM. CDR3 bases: TGTGCCAGCATCCCCGGGACAGGGTGGGATACGCAGTATTTT. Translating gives CASIPGTGWDTQYF.

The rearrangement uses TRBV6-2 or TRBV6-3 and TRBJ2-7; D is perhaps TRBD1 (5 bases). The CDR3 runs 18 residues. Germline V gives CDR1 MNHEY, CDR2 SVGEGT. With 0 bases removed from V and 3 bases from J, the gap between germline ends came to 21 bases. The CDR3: CASSYSPLGLDVSYEQYF. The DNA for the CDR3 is TGTGCCAGCAGTTACTCCCCACTGGGGCTGGATGTAAGCTACGAGCAGTACTTC.

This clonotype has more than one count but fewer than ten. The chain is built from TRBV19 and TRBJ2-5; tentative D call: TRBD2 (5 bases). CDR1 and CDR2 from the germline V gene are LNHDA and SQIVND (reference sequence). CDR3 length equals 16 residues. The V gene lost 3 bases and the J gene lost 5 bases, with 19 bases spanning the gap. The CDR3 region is CASSITSTASGETQYF. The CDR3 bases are TGTGCCAGTAGTATTACGAGCACAGCCTCGGGGGAGACCCAGTACTTC.

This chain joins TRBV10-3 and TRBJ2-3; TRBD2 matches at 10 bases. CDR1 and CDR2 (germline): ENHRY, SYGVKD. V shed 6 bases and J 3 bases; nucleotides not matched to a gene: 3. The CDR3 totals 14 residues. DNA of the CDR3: TGTGCCATCAGACTAGCGGGGAGTACAGATACGCAGTATTTT. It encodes CAIRLAGSTDTQYF.

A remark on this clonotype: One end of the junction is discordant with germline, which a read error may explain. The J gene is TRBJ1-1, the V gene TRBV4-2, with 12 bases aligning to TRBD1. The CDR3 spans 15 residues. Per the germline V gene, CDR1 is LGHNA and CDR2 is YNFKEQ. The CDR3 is CASSQEGQGATGAFF. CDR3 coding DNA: TGTGCCAGCAGCCAAGAGGGACAGGGGGCAACTGGAGCTTTCTTT.

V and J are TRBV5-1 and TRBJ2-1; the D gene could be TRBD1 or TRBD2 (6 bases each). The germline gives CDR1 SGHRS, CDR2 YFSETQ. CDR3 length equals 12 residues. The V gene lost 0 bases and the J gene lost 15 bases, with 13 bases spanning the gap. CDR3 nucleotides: TGCGCCAGCAGCTTGGACGGGGGCGGGCGGTTCTTC. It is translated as CASSLDGGGRFF.

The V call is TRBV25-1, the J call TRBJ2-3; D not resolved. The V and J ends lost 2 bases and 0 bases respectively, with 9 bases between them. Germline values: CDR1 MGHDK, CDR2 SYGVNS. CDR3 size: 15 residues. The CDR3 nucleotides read TGTGCCAGCAGTGAAGCGGCGTCTAGCACAGATACGCAGTATTTT. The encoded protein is CASSEAASSTDTQYF.

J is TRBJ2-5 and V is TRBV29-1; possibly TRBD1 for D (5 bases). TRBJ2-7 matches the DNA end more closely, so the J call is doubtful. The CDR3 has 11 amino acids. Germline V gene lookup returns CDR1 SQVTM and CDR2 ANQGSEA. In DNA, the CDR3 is TGCAGCGTAGGCATCAGGGACGAGCAGTACTTC. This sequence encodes CSVGIRDEQYF.